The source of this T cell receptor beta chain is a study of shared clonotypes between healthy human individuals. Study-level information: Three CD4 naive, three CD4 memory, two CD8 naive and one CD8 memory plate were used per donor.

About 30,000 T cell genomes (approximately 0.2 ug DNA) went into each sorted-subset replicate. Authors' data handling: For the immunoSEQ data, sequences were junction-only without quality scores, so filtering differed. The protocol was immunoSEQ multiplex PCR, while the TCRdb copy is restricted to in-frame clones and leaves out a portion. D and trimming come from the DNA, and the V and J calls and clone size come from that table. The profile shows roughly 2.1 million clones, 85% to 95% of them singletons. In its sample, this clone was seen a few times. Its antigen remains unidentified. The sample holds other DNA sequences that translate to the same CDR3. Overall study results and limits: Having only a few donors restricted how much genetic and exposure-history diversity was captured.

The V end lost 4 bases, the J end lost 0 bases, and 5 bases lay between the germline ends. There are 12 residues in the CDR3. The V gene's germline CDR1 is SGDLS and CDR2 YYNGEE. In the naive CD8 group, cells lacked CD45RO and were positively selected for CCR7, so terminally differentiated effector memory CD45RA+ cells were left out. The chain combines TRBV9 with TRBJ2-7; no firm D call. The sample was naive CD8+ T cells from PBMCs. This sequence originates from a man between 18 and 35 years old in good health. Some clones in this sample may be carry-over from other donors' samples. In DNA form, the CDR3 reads TGTGCCAGCAGCCCTCCCTCCTACGAGCAGTACTTC. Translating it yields CASSPPSYEQYF. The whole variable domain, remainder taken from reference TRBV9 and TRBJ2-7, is DSGVTQTPKHLITATGQRVTLRCSPRSGDLSVYWYQQSLDQGLQFLIQYYNGEERAKGNILERFSAQQFPDLHSELNLSSLELGDSALYFCASSPPSYEQYFGPGTRLTVT.